This section outlines one T cell receptor beta chain sequence together with its context. The CDR3 is 15 amino acids. Trimming stripped 2 bases from V and 5 bases from J, with 13 bases between. Germline V CDR1 and CDR2: SEHNR, FQNEAQ (reference sequence). Sequenced by immunoSEQ multiplex PCR; TCRdb stores in-frame clones only, minus some. The sample yields about 1.5 million clones, about 96% seen once. This record belongs to a study of shared clonotypes between healthy human individuals. Across the study: Researchers assigned three CD4 naive, three CD4 memory, two CD8 naive and one CD8 memory plate to each donor.

The sample was naive CD4+ T cells sorted from blood. Noted subset: CD45RA+ positively selected. The rearrangement uses TRBV7-9 and TRBJ2-4; TRBD2 might be the D (6 bases). The sequence was obtained from a man in his thirties or forties in good health. This CDR3 is CASSLWRDWENIQYF. The CDR3, as DNA: TGTGCCAGCAGCTTATGGCGGGACTGGGAAAACATTCAGTACTTC.